The 28 T cell receptor beta chains given below trace back to one sample, sequenced in a study of T cell responses to AZD1222 COVID-19 vaccine. The repertoire was sequenced with immunoSEQ multiplex PCR; TCRdb's copy has only in-frame clones and lacks some. The sample shows around 70,000 clones, 88% of them seen only once. The source was peripheral blood, collected on day 0 of AZD1222 vaccination. These TCRs come from an adult in good health.

The rearrangement links TRBV18 to TRBJ2-7, with TRBD1 identical over 7 bases. Trimming took 4 bases from V and 2 from J; bases not matched to a gene: 2. The V gene's germline CDR1 is KGHSH and CDR2 LQKENI. The length of the CDR3 is 13 residues. The chain's CDR3 is CASSLGQPYEQYF. For the CDR3, the DNA is TGTGCCAGCTCACTGGGACAGCCCTACGAGCAGTACTTC.

The V and J genes are TRBV15 and TRBJ2-5; 7 bases map to TRBD1. Trimming removed 8 bases from V and 5 bases from J; junction bases left unmatched: 2. The CDR3 spans 11 residues. Germline V gene sequence: CDR1 LNHNV, CDR2 YYDKDF (reference sequence). This CDR3 is CATADRETQYF. CDR3 nucleotides: TGTGCCACCGCGGACAGGGAGACCCAGTACTTC.

This clone has just one count. The chain recombines TRBV30 with TRBJ1-6; D might be TRBD1 (6 bases). The length of the CDR3 is 16 residues. Germline loops: CDR1 GTSNPN, CDR2 SVGIG (reference sequence). Deletions cut 0 bases from V and 6 bases from J, with 15 bases between. The CDR3: CAWSVLTFRGNSPLHF. DNA for the CDR3: TGTGCCTGGAGTGTACTAACTTTCAGGGGTAATTCACCCCTCCACTTT.

This chain uses TRBV20-1 with TRBJ1-5; a possible D gene is TRBD1 (5 bases). This CDR3 has 14 residues. Germline CDR1 reads DFQATT; CDR2 reads SNEGSKA (reference sequence). With 3 bases removed from V and 2 bases from J, the gap between germline ends came to 11 bases. CDR3 protein: CSASPPGRNQPQHF. Written as DNA, the CDR3 is TGCAGTGCTAGTCCCCCGGGACGCAATCAGCCCCAGCATTTT.

The chain couples TRBV7-9 to TRBJ1-1; D remains ambiguous. Germline V gives CDR1 SEHNR, CDR2 FQNEAQ (reference sequence). V gave up 1 base and J gave up 0 bases, with 12 bases separating them. There are 16 residues in the CDR3. DNA of the CDR3: TGTGCCAGCAGCTTAGTTTATGTGAGTCTGAACACTGAAGCTTTCTTT. Translation: CASSLVYVSLNTEAFF. The full variable domain, rest sourced from reference TRBV7-9 and TRBJ1-1, is DTGVSQNPRHKITKRGQNVTFRCDPISEHNRLYWYRQTLGQGPEFLTYFQNEAQLEKSRLLSDRFSAERPKGSFSTLEIQRTEQGDSAMYLCASSLVYVSLNTEAFFGQGTRLTVV.

This clone appeared a single time. The chain is built from TRBV19 and TRBJ2-6, with D perhaps TRBD1 (5 bases). V was shortened by 5 bases and J by 0 bases, with 14 bases between the two germline ends. This CDR3 contains 17 residues. Germline V lookup: CDR1 LNHDA, CDR2 SQIVND (reference sequence). In nucleotides, the CDR3 is TGTGCCAGTAGTCTTCAAGACAGAAGCTCTGGGGCCAACGTCCTGACTTTC. The encoded protein is CASSLQDRSSGANVLTF.

The rearrangement links TRBV28 to TRBJ1-2, with unresolved D. The V end was cut by 5 bases, the J end by 5 bases, with 9 bases between. The CDR3 loop spans 12 amino acids. Germline loops: CDR1 MDHEN, CDR2 SYDVKM. The CDR3: CASSLEGYGYTF. In DNA form, the CDR3 reads TGTGCCAGCAGTCTCGAGGGTTATGGCTACACCTTC.

This chain uses TRBV19 with TRBJ2-1; either TRBD1 or TRBD2 may fit D (5 bases each). V lost 7 bases and J 6 bases, leaving 16 bases between the germline ends. The CDR3 covers 14 residues. Germline CDR1 reads LNHDA; CDR2 reads SQIVND (reference sequence). The chain's CDR3 is CASMGRVDANEQFF. The CDR3 bases are TGTGCCAGTATGGGGCGGGTCGACGCCAATGAGCAGTTCTTC.

The chain is built from TRBV7-2 and TRBJ1-2, with TRBD1 matching over 11 bases. Germline V CDR1 and CDR2: SGHTA, FQGNSA. Trimming took 2 bases from V and 9 from J; bases not matched to a gene: 5. There are 14 residues in the CDR3. The CDR3 is CASSLPRTGGSYTF. The CDR3 nucleotides read TGTGCCAGCAGCTTACCCCGGACAGGGGGCAGCTACACCTTC.

CDR3 sequence reads: CASSLEDEQYF. CDR3 coding DNA: TGTGCCAGCAGTTTGGAGGACGAGCAGTACTTC. The V and J genes are TRBV6-5 and TRBJ2-7, with a tentative D call TRBD2 (5 bases). The ends were cut back, 4 bases at V and 5 bases at J, with 6 bases in the middle. Looked up from germline, CDR1 is MNHEY and CDR2 is SVGAGI. The CDR3 has 11 amino acids.

This clone has a single count. The sample contains more than one DNA sequence encoding this CDR3. The V call is TRBV24-1, the J call TRBJ1-1; possible D gene TRBD1, 5 bases. Trimming took 9 bases from V and 1 from J, leaving 11 bases between them. Germline values: CDR1 KGHDR, CDR2 SFDVKD. The CDR3 sequence is 13 residues long. CDR3 sequence: CATRTGGNTEAFF. The DNA of the CDR3 is TGTGCCACCCGGACGGGGGGGAACACTGAAGCTTTCTTT.

The chain is built from TRBV12-5 and TRBJ1-1; D may be TRBD1 (5 bases). V lost 2 bases and J 0 bases, leaving 13 bases between the germline ends. The CDR3 covers 16 residues. The germline V gene encodes CDR1 LGHNT and CDR2 FRNRAP. This chain's CDR3 is CASGLSPGTVNTEAFF. As DNA, the CDR3 is TGTGCTAGTGGTTTGAGCCCCGGGACTGTGAACACTGAAGCTTTCTTT.

The rearrangement joins TRBV6-6 to TRBJ1-1, with D unresolved. Per germline, CDR1 MNHNY and CDR2 SVGAGI (reference sequence). V was pared by 6 bases and J by 1 base, with 15 bases between. The CDR3 totals 15 residues. The CDR3 DNA reads as TGTGCCAGCAGCCGTCCCACGGAGGGGAACACTGAAGCTTTCTTT. This gives the protein CASSRPTEGNTEAFF.

This chain links TRBV27 with TRBJ1-2; no clear D gene. Between the trimmed V and J ends, which lost 5 bases and 0 bases, there was a span of 19 bases. This CDR3 is 17 amino acids long. Germline CDR1 reads MNHEY; CDR2 reads SMNVEV (reference sequence). CDR3 in amino acids: CASSPRSLISSNYGYTF. In DNA, the CDR3 is TGTGCCAGCAGTCCCCGAAGCCTGATATCTTCTAACTATGGCTACACCTTC.

The V gene is TRBV6-5, the J gene TRBJ2-7; 7 bases are shared with TRBD1. CDR3 size: 15 residues. Germline V gene data show CDR1 as MNHEY and CDR2 as SVGAGI. V gave up 8 bases and J gave up 2 bases; unmatched junction bases: 12. CDR3 coding DNA: TGTGCCAGCCAGGACATGACAGGGCCAACCTACGAGCAGTACTTC. Its protein is CASQDMTGPTYEQYF.

The rearrangement joins TRBV24-1 to TRBJ1-5, with D unclear. The CDR3 consists of 16 residues. V gave up 4 bases and J gave up 3 bases, with 15 bases separating them. Germline V CDR1 and CDR2: KGHDR, SFDVKD. The CDR3 nucleotides are TGTGCCACCAGTGACGGCCCTTCCTTCTCCAATCAGCCCCAGCATTTT. Translation: CATSDGPSFSNQPQHF.

The V gene is TRBV21-1, the J gene TRBJ2-1. TRBV21-1 is a documented pseudogene. The CDR3 is 16 residues long. The CDR3 DNA reads TGTGCCAGCAGCAAAGTCTGGAGGACACCCTACAATGAGCAGTTCTTC. It codes for CASSKVWRTPYNEQFF.

The chain couples TRBV6-4 to TRBJ2-3, with D perhaps TRBD1 (6 bases). V was trimmed by 0 bases and J by 4 bases, leaving 8 bases between them. CDR1 is MRHNA and CDR2 is SNTAGT in the germline V gene. This CDR3 contains 14 residues. The CDR3 nucleotides read TGTGCCAGCAGTGACTCGAGGGGGTCAGATACGCAGTATTTT. Protein sequence: CASSDSRGSDTQYF.

The gene calls are TRBV5-1 and TRBJ1-4; possible D gene TRBD1, 5 bases. Deletions cut 2 bases from V and 5 bases from J, with 10 bases between. Germline loops: CDR1 SGHRS, CDR2 YFSETQ. The CDR3 runs to 14 residues. The CDR3 spells CASSFGTNNEKLFF. CDR3 DNA sequence: TGCGCCAGCAGCTTTGGGACGAACAATGAAAAACTGTTTTTT.

The chain couples TRBV19 to TRBJ2-1; 8 bases align to TRBD1. From germline, CDR1 is LNHDA and CDR2 SQIVND (reference sequence). This CDR3 is built from 14 residues. V trimming: 6 bases; J trimming: 5 bases; junction bases outside the gene matches: 6. The CDR3 here is CASRAGTGDNEQFF. The CDR3 DNA reads TGTGCCAGTAGAGCCGGGACAGGAGACAATGAGCAGTTCTTC.

This clone came up a few times. The sample holds other DNA sequences that translate to the same CDR3. The gene calls are TRBV6-5 and TRBJ1-1; D call uncertain. The CDR3 is 13 residues long. The V gene lost 2 bases and the J gene lost 1 base, with 5 bases spanning the gap. Germline assignment: CDR1 MNHEY and CDR2 SVGAGI. The DNA for the CDR3 is TGTGCCAGCAGTTACGAGGGGAACACTGAAGCTTTCTTT. Its translation: CASSYEGNTEAFF.

The chain links TRBV30 to TRBJ2-7; unclear D gene. CDR1 is GTSNPN and CDR2 is SVGIG in the germline V gene (reference sequence). The CDR3 spans 15 residues. The V gene lost 2 bases and the J gene lost 0 bases, with 14 bases spanning the gap. CDR3 in amino acids: CAWSRQTLSSYEQYF. CDR3 nucleotide sequence: TGTGCCTGGAGTAGGCAGACGCTTAGCTCCTACGAGCAGTACTTC.

V and J are TRBV27 and TRBJ2-5; 7 bases agree with TRBD1. The CDR3 consists of 14 residues. Germline lookup yields CDR1 MNHEY and CDR2 SMNVEV (reference sequence). The trim removed 3 bases at V and 4 bases at J, leaving 5 bases unmatched. The CDR3 sequence: CASSFTGVGETQYF. The CDR3, as DNA: TGTGCCAGCAGTTTTACAGGGGTAGGAGAGACCCAGTACTTC.

This chain uses TRBV19 with TRBJ1-5; a possible D gene is TRBD1 (6 bases). This CDR3 spans 15 amino acids. CDR1 is LNHDA, CDR2 SQIVND, per germline (reference sequence). The ends were cut back, 7 bases at V and 5 bases at J, with 18 bases in the middle. The CDR3 spells CASNGGAGIYQPQHF. For the CDR3, the DNA is TGTGCCAGTAACGGGGGGGCAGGGATTTATCAGCCCCAGCATTTT.

The chain carries TRBV7-9 and TRBJ1-5; unclear D gene. The CDR3 is made up of 12 amino acids. CDR1 SEHNR and CDR2 FQNEAQ come from the germline V gene (reference sequence). V lost 2 bases and J lost 7, with 6 bases in between. CDR3 DNA sequence: TGTGCCAGCAGCTTACGGGGACAGCCCCAGCATTTT. This codes for CASSLRGQPQHF.

The chain carries TRBV28 and TRBJ2-2, with 9 positions matching TRBD2. From germline, CDR1 is MDHEN and CDR2 SYDVKM. The V and J ends lost 9 bases and 4 bases, in that order; junction bases with no gene match: 15. The CDR3 is 17 residues long. CDR3: CASTGGGASGTTGELFF. CDR3 nucleotide sequence: TGTGCCAGTACCGGGGGAGGGGCTAGCGGGACCACCGGGGAGCTGTTTTTT.

CDR3 residues: CASSGIVAGTSYEQYF. The DNA of the CDR3 is TGTGCCAGCAGCGGAATTGTAGCGGGTACGTCCTACGAGCAGTACTTC. The genes are TRBV7-2 and TRBJ2-7; the match to TRBD2 covers 7 bases. CDR1 and CDR2 (germline): SGHTA, FQGNSA. V dropped 5 bases and J dropped 1; count of bases not matched to a gene: 11. The CDR3 spans 16 residues.

The CDR3: CASSMNSGNTIYF. For the CDR3, the DNA is TGTGCCAGTAGTATGAACTCTGGAAACACCATATATTTT. The J gene is TRBJ1-3, the V gene TRBV19; no definite D call. Deletions cut 3 bases from V and 0 bases from J, with 3 bases between. This CDR3 has 13 amino acids. Per the germline V gene, CDR1 is LNHDA and CDR2 is SQIVND (reference sequence). The full variable domain, its missing parts supplied by reference TRBV19 and TRBJ1-3, is DGGITQSPKYLFRKEGQNVTLSCEQNLNHDAMYWYRQDPGQGLRLIYYSQIVNDFQKGDIAEGYSVSREKKESFPLTVTSAQKNPTAFYLCASSMNSGNTIYFGEGSWLTVV.